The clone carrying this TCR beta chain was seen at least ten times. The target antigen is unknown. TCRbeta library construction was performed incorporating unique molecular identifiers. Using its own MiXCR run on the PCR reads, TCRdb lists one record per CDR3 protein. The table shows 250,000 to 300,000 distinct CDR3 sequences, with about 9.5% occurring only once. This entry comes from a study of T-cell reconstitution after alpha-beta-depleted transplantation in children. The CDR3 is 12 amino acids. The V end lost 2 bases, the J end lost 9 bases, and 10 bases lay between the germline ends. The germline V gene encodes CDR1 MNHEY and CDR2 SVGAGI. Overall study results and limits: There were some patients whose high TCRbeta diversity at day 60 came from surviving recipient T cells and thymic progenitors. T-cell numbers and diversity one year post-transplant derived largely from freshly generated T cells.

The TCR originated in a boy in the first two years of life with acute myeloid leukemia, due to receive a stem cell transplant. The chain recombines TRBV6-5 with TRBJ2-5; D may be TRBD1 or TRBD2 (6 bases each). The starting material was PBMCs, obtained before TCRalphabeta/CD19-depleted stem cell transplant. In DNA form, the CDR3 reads TGTGCCAGCAGTTACATGGGGGGCGCCCAGTACTTC. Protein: CASSYMGGAQYF.